The T cell receptor beta chain under discussion was sequenced for a study of blood T cell repertoires in COVID-19 (dated by TCRdb to about 2020). For the study in its entirety: Samples covering the acute and convalescent phases of COVID-19 were provided by collaborators in the United States, Italy and Spain. The material from the prospective study consisted of cDNA or gDNA derived from T cells, B-cell-depleted T cells, or PBMCs. Subjects who had been exposed to COVID-19, were actively infected with it, or had recovered from it provided the deeply sampled blood TCRbeta repertoires that made up the dataset. The repertoires were released in a freely available public database meant as a resource for research on the immune response to SARS-CoV-2. The samples were drawn from two sources: the first 160 participants of the ongoing ImmuneRACE study, and about 1,300 subjects contributed by 6 global collaborators. A de-identified subject ID, COVID-19 status, age in years and sex were almost always included in the sample metadata. Where available, HLA class I and class II types were obtained from metadata supplied by the sample provider rather than from assay-based typing. Study-level results and caveats: Clinical and demographic metadata were provided uncurated, with the amount varying by source and participant.

Based on the germline V gene, the CDR1 and CDR2 sequences are MDHEN and SYDVKM. The CDR3 measures 13 amino acids from cysteine to phenylalanine. The CDR3 DNA has 39 bases and is translated from base 1. The V and J ends are trimmed by 2 bases and 4 bases, leaving 9 bases between them. TCRbeta CDR3 regions were amplified from genomic DNA by means of the immunoSEQ Assay, a bias-controlled multiplex PCR. In the authors' own workflow: Within the assay, amplification of reference gene primers was used to estimate how many nucleated cells each sample contained. To quantify the absolute abundance of each unique TCRbeta CDR3 rearrangement, sequence reads were collapsed and filtered. For each sample, productive Simpson clonality was calculated as the square root of Simpson's diversity index across productive rearrangements. The table comes from immuneACCESS by way of TCRdb, which keeps in-frame sequences with V and J called. Part of the clones is missing from these tables; in studies checked, under half for an unresolved V gene and the rest for unknown reasons. Clonal size and the V and J genes are those of that table, whereas D and trimming came from the DNA. The sample has approximately 89,000 clones on record, approximately 80% of them singletons. The top ten hold roughly 50% of the sample.

This clone was observed once. The antigen it recognizes is unknown. Base qualities were left out, and no much larger clone turns up one base away. Whole blood was collected in K2EDTA tubes by collaborating institutions according to the institutions' own protocols. For TCRbeta analysis, collaborator samples were shipped as frozen whole blood, as isolated PBMCs, or as DNA extracted from either sample type. This receptor chain uses TRBV28 and TRBJ2-7; TRBD2 is a possible D gene, resting on 5 matching bases. This TCR was recovered from a human donor in a cohort sampled during active COVID-19. The sequenced sample was peripheral blood. The CDR3 amino acid sequence is: CASSLVRRYEQYF. The nucleotide sequence reads TGTGCCAGCAGTTTAGTCCGGAGGTACGAGCAGTACTTC.